This T cell receptor (beta chain) appears in the sequencing data of a study of blood T cell repertoires in COVID-19. Study at large: The samples span acute and convalescent COVID-19 from the United States, Italy and Spain. PBMCs, B-cell-depleted T cells, or T cells provided the cDNA or gDNA that made up the material.

In the authors' workflow: Nucleated cell counts were estimated from reference gene primer amplification. The repertoire was sequenced with immunoSEQ multiplex PCR; TCRdb's copy has only in-frame clones and lacks some. The V and J calls and clone size come from that table; D and trimming were worked out from the DNA. The repertoire includes roughly 230,000 clones, around 80% of them detected once, and over 4.5% sits in the top ten. The CDR3 runs 15 residues. J was trimmed by 2 bases and V by 7 bases; bases with no gene match: 7. CDR1 and CDR2 from the germline V gene are LNHDA and SQIVND (reference sequence).

The sample consisted of peripheral blood. This clonotype was sampled from a human donor in a cohort sampled during active COVID-19. The chain links TRBV19 to TRBJ2-3, with 9 nucleotides matching TRBD2. CDR3 sequence (DNA): TGTGCCAGTACCATCAGACTAGCGGCCACAGATACGCAGTATTTT. Translating it yields CASTIRLAATDTQYF. Combining the CDR3 with reference TRBV19 and TRBJ2-3 gives the whole variable domain DGGITQSPKYLFRKEGQNVTLSCEQNLNHDAMYWYRQDPGQGLRLIYYSQIVNDFQKGDIAEGYSVSREKKESFPLTVTSAQKNPTAFYLCASTIRLAATDTQYFGPGTRLTVL.